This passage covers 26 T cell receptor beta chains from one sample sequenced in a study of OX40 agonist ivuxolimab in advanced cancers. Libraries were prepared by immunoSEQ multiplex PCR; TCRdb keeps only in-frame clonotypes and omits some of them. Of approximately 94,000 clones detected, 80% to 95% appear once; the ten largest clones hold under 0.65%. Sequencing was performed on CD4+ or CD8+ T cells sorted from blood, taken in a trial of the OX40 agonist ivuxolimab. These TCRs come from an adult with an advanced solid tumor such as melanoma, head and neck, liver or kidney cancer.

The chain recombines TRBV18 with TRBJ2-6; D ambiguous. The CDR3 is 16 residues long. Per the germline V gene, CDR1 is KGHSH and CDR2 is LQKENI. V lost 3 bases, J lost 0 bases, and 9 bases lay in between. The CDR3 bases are TGTGCCAGCTCACCCACACACCTCTCTGGGGCCAACGTCCTGACTTTC. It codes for CASSPTHLSGANVLTF.

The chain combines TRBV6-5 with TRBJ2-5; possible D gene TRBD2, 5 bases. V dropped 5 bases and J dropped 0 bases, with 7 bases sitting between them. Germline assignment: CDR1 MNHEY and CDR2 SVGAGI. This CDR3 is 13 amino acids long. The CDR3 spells CASSHGNQETQYF. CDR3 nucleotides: TGTGCCAGCAGTCACGGGAACCAAGAGACCCAGTACTTC.

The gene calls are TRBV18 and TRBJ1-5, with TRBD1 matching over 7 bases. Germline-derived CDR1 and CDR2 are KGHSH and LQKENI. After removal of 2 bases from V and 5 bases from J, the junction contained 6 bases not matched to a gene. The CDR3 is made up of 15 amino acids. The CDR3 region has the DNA TGTGCCAGCTCACCAGAGACAGGGCCCTATCAGCCCCAGCATTTT. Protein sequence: CASSPETGPYQPQHF.

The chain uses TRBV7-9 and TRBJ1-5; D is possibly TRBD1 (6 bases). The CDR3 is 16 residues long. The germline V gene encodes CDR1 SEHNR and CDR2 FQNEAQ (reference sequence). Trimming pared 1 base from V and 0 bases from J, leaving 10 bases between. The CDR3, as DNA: TGTGCCAGCAGCTTAGTTCGCAGGGGTAGCAATCAGCCCCAGCATTTT. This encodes CASSLVRRGSNQPQHF.

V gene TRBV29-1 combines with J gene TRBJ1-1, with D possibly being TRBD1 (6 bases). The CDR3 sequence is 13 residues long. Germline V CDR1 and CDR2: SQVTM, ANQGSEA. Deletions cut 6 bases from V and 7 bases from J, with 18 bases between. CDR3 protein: CSVVLVQGGEAFF. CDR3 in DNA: TGCAGCGTGGTCCTTGTACAGGGCGGTGAAGCTTTCTTT.

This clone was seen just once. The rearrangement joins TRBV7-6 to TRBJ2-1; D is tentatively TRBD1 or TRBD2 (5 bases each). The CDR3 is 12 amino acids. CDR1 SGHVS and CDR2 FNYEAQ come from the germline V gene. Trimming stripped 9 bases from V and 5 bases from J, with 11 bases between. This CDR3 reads CASSRGHNEQFF. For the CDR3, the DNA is TGTGCCAGTAGCCGGGGACACAATGAGCAGTTCTTC.

The CDR3 spells CASSSQRRAYNEQFF. CDR3 bases: TGTGCCAGCAGCTCACAGCGGCGGGCGTACAATGAGCAGTTCTTC. The genes are TRBV7-2 and TRBJ2-1, with TRBD2 as a possible D gene (5 bases). This CDR3 region has 15 residues. Germline lookup yields CDR1 SGHTA and CDR2 FQGNSA. V shed 4 bases and J shed 4 bases, with 14 bases lying between them. The whole variable domain, filled in from reference TRBV7-2 and TRBJ2-1, reads GAGVSQSPSNKVTEKGKDVELRCDPISGHTALYWYRQSLGQGLEFLIYFQGNSAPDKSGLPSDRFSAERTGGSVSTLTIQRTQQEDSAVYLCASSSQRRAYNEQFFGPGTRLTVL.

The CDR3 DNA sequence: TGTGCCAGCAGCTCGAGGGGACTAGCGGGAGAGCAGTACTTC. It yields the protein CASSSRGLAGEQYF. The chain employs TRBV5-4 and TRBJ2-7; 13 nucleotides match TRBD2. From germline, CDR1 is SGHNT and CDR2 YYREEE (reference sequence). V dropped 3 bases and J dropped 7; count of bases not matched to a gene: 4. This CDR3 is 14 amino acids long.

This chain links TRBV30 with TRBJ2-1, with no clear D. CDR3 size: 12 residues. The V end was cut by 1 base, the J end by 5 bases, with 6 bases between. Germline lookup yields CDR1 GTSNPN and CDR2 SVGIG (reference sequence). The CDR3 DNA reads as TGTGCCTGGAGTGCTTATAACAATGAGCAGTTCTTC. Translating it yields CAWSAYNNEQFF.

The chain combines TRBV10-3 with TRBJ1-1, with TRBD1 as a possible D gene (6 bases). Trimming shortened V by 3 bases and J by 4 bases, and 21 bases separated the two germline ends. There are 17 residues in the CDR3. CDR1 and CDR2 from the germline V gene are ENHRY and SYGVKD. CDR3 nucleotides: TGTGCCATCAGTGACTCCGGATCCGGGACAAAAGGCACTGAAGCTTTCTTT. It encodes CAISDSGSGTKGTEAFF.

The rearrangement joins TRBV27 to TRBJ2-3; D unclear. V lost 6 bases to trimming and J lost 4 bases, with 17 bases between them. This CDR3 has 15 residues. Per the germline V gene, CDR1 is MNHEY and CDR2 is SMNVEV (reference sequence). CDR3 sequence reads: CASSPPGLEADTQYF. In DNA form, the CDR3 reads TGTGCCAGCAGCCCCCCGGGCCTGGAAGCAGATACGCAGTATTTT.

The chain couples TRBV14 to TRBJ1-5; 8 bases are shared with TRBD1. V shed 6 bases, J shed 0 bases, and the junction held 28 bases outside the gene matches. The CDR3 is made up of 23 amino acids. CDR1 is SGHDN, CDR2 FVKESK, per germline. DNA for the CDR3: TGTGCCAGCAGACTAAACCAATCGACCCAGGACAGGGAGTATATTGGTAGCAATCAGCCCCAGCATTTT. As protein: CASRLNQSTQDREYIGSNQPQHF.

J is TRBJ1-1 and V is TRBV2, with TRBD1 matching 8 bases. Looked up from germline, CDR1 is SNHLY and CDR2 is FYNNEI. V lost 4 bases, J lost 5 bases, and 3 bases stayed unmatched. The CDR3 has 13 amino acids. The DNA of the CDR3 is TGTGCCAGCAGTGGACAGGGGATGACTGAAGCTTTCTTT. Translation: CASSGQGMTEAFF.

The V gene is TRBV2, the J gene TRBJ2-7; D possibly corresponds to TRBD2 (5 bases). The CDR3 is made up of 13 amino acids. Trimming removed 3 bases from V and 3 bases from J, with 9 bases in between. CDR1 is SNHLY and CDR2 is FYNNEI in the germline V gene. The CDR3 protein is CASSDEAGYEQYF. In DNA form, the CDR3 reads TGTGCCAGCAGTGACGAGGCGGGCTACGAGCAGTACTTC.

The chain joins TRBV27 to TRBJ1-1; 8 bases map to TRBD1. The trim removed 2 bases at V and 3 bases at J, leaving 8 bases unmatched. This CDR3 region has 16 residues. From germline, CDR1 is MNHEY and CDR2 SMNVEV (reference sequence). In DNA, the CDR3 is TGTGCCAGCAGTTTAGAGGGCAGGGGGCCGGACACTGAAGCTTTCTTT. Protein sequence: CASSLEGRGPDTEAFF.

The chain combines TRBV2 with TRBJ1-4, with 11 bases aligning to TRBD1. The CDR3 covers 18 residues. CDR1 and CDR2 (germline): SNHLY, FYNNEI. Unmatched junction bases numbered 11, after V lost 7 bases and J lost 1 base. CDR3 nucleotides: TGTGCCAGCAATAACCCGGGGGGACAGGGGGTAACTAATGAAAAACTGTTTTTT. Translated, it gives CASNNPGGQGVTNEKLFF.

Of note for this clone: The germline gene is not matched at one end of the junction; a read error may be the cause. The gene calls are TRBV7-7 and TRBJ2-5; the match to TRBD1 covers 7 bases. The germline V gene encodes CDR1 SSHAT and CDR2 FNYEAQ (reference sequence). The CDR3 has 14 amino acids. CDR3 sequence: CASSPAQGVSPQYF. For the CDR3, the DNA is TGTGCTAGCAGCCCAGCGCAGGGGGTTAGTCCCCAGTACTTC.

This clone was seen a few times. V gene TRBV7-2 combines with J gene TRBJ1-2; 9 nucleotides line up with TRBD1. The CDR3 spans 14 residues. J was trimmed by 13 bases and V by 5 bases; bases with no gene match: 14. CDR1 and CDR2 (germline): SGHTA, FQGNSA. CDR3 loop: CASSRNGGQGNSTF. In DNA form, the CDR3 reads TGTGCCAGCAGCCGCAACGGGGGACAGGGTAATTCCACCTTC.

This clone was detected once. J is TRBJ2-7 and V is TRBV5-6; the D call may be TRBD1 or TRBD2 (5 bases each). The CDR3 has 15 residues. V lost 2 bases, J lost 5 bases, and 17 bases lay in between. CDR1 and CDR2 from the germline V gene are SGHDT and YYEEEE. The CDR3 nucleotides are TGTGCCAGCAGCTTCGGGGACGGGGCCCACCACGAGCAGTACTTC. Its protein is CASSFGDGAHHEQYF. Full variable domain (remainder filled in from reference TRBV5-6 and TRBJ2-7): DAGVTQSPTHLIKTRGQQVTLRCSPKSGHDTVSWYQQALGQGPQFIFQYYEEEERQRGNFPDRFSGHQFPNYSSELNVNALLLGDSALYLCASSFGDGAHHEQYFGPGTRLTVT.

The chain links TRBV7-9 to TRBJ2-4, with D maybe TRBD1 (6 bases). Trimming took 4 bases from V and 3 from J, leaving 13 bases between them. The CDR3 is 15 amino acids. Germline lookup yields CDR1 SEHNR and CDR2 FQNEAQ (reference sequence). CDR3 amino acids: CASSSDSIFKNIQYF. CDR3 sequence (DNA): TGTGCCAGCAGCTCGGACAGCATCTTCAAAAACATTCAGTACTTC.

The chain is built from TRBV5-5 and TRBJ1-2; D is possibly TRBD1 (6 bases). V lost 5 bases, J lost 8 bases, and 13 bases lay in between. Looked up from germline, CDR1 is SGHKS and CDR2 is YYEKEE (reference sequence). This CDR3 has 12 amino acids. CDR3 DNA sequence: TGTGCCAGCAGGACCGGGACACGAGGCTACACCTTC. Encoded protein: CASRTGTRGYTF.

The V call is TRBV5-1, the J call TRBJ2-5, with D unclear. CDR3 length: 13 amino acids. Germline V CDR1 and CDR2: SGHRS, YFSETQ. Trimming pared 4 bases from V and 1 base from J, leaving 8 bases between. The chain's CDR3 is CASSHLFQETQYF. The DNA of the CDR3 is TGCGCCAGCAGCCACTTGTTCCAAGAGACCCAGTACTTC.

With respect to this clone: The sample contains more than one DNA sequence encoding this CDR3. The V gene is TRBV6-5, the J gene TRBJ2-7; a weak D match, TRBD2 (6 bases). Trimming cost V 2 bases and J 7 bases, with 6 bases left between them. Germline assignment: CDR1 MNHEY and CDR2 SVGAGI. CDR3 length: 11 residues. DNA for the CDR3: TGTGCCAGCAGTTACCGGGGGGAGCAGTACTTC. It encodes CASSYRGEQYF.

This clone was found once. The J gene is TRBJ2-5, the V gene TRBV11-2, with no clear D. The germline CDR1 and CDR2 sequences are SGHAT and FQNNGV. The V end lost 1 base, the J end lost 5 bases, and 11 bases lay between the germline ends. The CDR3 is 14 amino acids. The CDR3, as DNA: TGTGCCAGCAGCTTAGGTGGGGTCGTGGAGACCCAGTACTTC. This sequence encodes CASSLGGVVETQYF.

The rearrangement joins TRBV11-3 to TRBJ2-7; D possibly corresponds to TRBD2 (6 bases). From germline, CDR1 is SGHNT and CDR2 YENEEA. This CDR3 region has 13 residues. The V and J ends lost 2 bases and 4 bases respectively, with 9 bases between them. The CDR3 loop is CASSLSREYEQYF. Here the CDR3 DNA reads TGTGCCAGCAGCTTATCGCGGGAATACGAGCAGTACTTC.

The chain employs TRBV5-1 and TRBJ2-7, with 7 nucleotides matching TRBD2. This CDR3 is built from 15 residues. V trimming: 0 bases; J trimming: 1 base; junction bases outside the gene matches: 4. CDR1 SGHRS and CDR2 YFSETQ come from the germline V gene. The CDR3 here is CASSLVAGVSYEQYF. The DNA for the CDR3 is TGCGCCAGCAGCTTGGTTGCGGGAGTTTCCTACGAGCAGTACTTC.